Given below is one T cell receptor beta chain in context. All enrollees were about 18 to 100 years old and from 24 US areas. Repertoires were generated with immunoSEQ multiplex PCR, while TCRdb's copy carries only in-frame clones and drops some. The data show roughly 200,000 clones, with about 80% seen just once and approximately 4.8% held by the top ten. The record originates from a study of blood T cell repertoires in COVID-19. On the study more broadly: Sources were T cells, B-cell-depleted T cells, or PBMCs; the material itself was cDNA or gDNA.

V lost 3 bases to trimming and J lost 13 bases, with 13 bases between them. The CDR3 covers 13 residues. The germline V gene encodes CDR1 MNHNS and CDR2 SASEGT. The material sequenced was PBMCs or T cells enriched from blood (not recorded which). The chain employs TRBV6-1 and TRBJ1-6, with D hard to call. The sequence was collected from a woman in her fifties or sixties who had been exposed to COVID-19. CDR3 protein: CASSEGVLGPLHF. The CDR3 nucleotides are TGTGCCAGCAGTGAGGGAGTCTTGGGGCCCCTCCACTTT.